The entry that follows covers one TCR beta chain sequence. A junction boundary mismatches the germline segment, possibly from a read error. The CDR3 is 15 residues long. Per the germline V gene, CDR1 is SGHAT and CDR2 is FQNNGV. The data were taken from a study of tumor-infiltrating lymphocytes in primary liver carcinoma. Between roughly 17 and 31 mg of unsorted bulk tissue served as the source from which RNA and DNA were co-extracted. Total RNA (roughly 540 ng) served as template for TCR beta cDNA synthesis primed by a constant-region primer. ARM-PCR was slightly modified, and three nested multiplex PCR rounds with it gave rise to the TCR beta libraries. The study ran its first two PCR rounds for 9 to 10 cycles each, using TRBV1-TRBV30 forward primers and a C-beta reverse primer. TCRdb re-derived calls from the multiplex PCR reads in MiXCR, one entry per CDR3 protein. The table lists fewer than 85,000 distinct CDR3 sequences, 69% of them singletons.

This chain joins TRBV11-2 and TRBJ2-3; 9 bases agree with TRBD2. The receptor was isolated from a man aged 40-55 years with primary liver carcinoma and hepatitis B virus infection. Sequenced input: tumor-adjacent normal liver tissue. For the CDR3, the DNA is TGTGCCAGCAGCTTAGTGGCTAGCGGGGAACTTACGCATTATTTT. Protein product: CASSLVASGELTHYF.